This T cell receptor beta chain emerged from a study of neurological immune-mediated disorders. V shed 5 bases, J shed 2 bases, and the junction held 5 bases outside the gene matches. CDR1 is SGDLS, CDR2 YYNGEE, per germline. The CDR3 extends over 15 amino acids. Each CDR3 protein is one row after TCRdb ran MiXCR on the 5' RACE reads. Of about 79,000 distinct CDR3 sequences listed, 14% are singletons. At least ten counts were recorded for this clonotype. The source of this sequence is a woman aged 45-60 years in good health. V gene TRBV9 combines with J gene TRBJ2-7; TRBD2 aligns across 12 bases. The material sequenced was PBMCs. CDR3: CASSHTSGGTYEQYF. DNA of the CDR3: TGTGCCAGCAGTCATACTAGCGGGGGGACCTACGAGCAGTACTTC.